The 21 T cell receptor beta chains below come from one sample, sequenced in a study of T-cell memory formation after mild COVID-19. TCRdb reprocessed the 5' RACE reads via MiXCR and lists one record per CDR3 protein. The sample carries roughly 130,000 distinct CDR3 sequences, approximately 6.2% recorded once. The sequenced sample consisted of PBMCs or a T cell subset sorted from them (not recorded which). The receptors shown here come from an adult woman who had mild COVID-19 (a few samples of this study predate the infection). Cell type and time point are not known.

The chain combines TRBV12-3 or TRBV12-4 with TRBJ1-4, with D unresolved. The CDR3 totals 18 residues. The V gene lost 0 bases and the J gene lost 8 bases, with 22 bases spanning the gap. CDR3 coding DNA: TGTGCCAGCAGTTTAGCGCTCGAGCTAGAGTTTGGTAGGGAAAAACTGTTTTTT. It yields the protein CASSLALELEFGREKLFF.

This clonotype was picked up many times. The V and J genes are TRBV11-2 and TRBJ2-1; D not resolved. Trimming took off 5 bases at V and 7 bases at J, with 12 bases between the two ends. The germline V gene has CDR1 SGHAT and CDR2 FQNNGV. The CDR3 length is 13 residues. Here the CDR3 reads CASSLTNENEQFF. In DNA form, the CDR3 reads TGTGCCAGCAGCCTCACCAACGAGAATGAGCAGTTCTTC.

This clonotype has at least ten counts. The chain carries TRBV5-1 and TRBJ2-7, with a tentative D call TRBD1 (5 bases). Germline values: CDR1 SGHRS, CDR2 YFSETQ. The CDR3 is 15 residues long. The V end lost 6 bases, the J end lost 2 bases, and 18 bases lay between the germline ends. The CDR3 protein is CASTTTPTEAYEQYF. The DNA of the CDR3 is TGCGCCAGCACCACAACCCCGACAGAAGCCTACGAGCAGTACTTC.

This clonotype occurred a few times. The rearrangement uses TRBV11-3 and TRBJ1-2, with 12 bases identical to TRBD1. The trim removed 5 bases at V and 8 bases at J, leaving 6 bases unmatched. Germline CDR1 reads SGHNT; CDR2 reads YENEEA. There are 14 residues in the CDR3. The CDR3 DNA follows: TGTGCCAGCAGCAAGGGACAGGGGGCGCGGGGCTACACCTTC. This encodes CASSKGQGARGYTF.

A few counts support this clonotype. The chain uses TRBV5-4 and TRBJ2-1; no definite D call. V lost 0 bases to trimming and J lost 8 bases, with 6 bases between them. This CDR3 has 12 residues. The germline gives CDR1 SGHNT, CDR2 YYREEE (reference sequence). The CDR3 loop is CASSLDGYEQFF. The CDR3 DNA reads as TGTGCCAGCAGCTTGGATGGATATGAGCAGTTCTTC.

Worth noting for this clonotype: It may be a read error: a sequence one base away is much more abundant. The chain combines TRBV5-1 with TRBJ2-3, with TRBD1 as a possible D gene (5 bases). The V gene's germline CDR1 is SGHRS and CDR2 YFSETQ. The CDR3 consists of 13 residues. CDR3 nucleotide sequence: TGCTCCAGCAGCTTAAGGGGCCTCGATACGCAGTATTTT. Protein product: CSSSLRGLDTQYF.

This clonotype occurred many times. J is TRBJ1-2 and V is TRBV7-2; D ambiguous. The length of the CDR3 is 12 residues. Trimming stripped 5 bases from V and 8 bases from J, with 12 bases between. Per germline, CDR1 SGHTA and CDR2 FQGNSA. CDR3 loop: CASSLFIGGYTF. The CDR3 region has the DNA TGTGCCAGCAGCCTGTTTATCGGCGGCTACACCTTC.

This clonotype was seen many times. The chain links TRBV7-6 to TRBJ2-1; D remains ambiguous. Trimming shortened V by 5 bases and J by 8 bases, and 16 bases separated the two germline ends. The CDR3 has 14 amino acids. In germline, CDR1 is SGHVS, CDR2 FNYEAQ. In DNA form, the CDR3 reads TGTGCCAGCAGCCCCCGACGAATCAGCGATGAGCAGTTCTTC. Encoded protein: CASSPRRISDEQFF.

This clonotype was recorded many times. This chain connects TRBV6-6 to TRBJ2-5, with 8 positions matching TRBD2. Germline V gives CDR1 MNHNY, CDR2 SVGAGI (reference sequence). V lost 6 bases and J lost 4; bases outside the gene matches: 16. This CDR3 spans 17 amino acids. The CDR3 reads CASRGLVGGSKRETQYF. CDR3 sequence (DNA): TGTGCCAGCAGGGGACTAGTAGGCGGGAGTAAGCGAGAGACCCAGTACTTC.

This clonotype appeared a few times. The V and J genes are TRBV5-1 and TRBJ2-1; D possibly corresponds to TRBD2 (7 bases). The germline V gene has CDR1 SGHRS and CDR2 YFSETQ. Deletions cut 0 bases from V and 8 bases from J, with 21 bases between. The CDR3 sequence is 17 residues long. Here the CDR3 reads CASSLATGGPQRDEQFF. CDR3 DNA: TGCGCCAGCAGCTTGGCGACCGGGGGGCCACAGAGAGATGAGCAGTTCTTC.

This clonotype was picked up many times. The chain recombines TRBV5-1 with TRBJ2-1; no firm D call. The CDR3 is 15 amino acids. The germline gives CDR1 SGHRS, CDR2 YFSETQ. V lost 1 base, J lost 6 bases, and 14 bases lay in between. CDR3 bases: TGCGCCAGCAGCTTGAGGGTGGATCGCACCAATGAGCAGTTCTTC. Translation: CASSLRVDRTNEQFF.

There are a few counts of this clonotype. CDR3 DNA sequence: TGTGCCAGCAGCCTCTATAGCGGGAGCGGGGAGACCCAGTACTTC. Its translation is CASSLYSGSGETQYF. This sequence joins TRBV27 and TRBJ2-5, with 9 bases fitting TRBD2. The CDR3 covers 15 residues. Germline loops: CDR1 MNHEY, CDR2 SMNVEV (reference sequence). Germline trimming cut 6 bases from V and 5 bases from J; bases unmatched to any gene: 10.

The sample holds many counts of this clonotype. This chain joins TRBV12-3 or TRBV12-4 and TRBJ2-1; D gene unclear. V lost 7 bases to trimming and J lost 0 bases, with 10 bases between them. CDR3 length equals 14 residues. The CDR3 DNA reads as TGTGCCAGCAAAGCAGATAGCTCCTACAATGAGCAGTTCTTC. Translated, it gives CASKADSSYNEQFF.

V and J are TRBV5-1 and TRBJ1-1; possible D gene TRBD1, 5 bases. The V end was cut by 1 base, the J end by 1 base, with 14 bases between. CDR1 and CDR2 (germline): SGHRS, YFSETQ. The CDR3 spans 16 residues. The DNA of the CDR3 is TGCGCCAGCAGCTTGAATCGGGGCCGACCGAACACTGAAGCTTTCTTT. Translated, it gives CASSLNRGRPNTEAFF.

There are many counts of this clonotype. The V call is TRBV20-1, the J call TRBJ2-3; 10 bases line up with TRBD1. This CDR3 has 14 residues. In germline, CDR1 is DFQATT, CDR2 SNEGSKA (reference sequence). J lost 4 bases, V lost 6 bases, and 7 bases had no gene match. CDR3 bases: TGCAGTGCCACCGGGACAGGGGCCCCAGATACGCAGTATTTT. Translating gives CSATGTGAPDTQYF.

The V gene is TRBV6-5, the J gene TRBJ2-7, with 8 bases matching TRBD2. Germline V gene lookup returns CDR1 MNHEY and CDR2 SVGAGI. J gave up 11 bases and V 4 bases, and 16 bases lay outside the gene matches. The CDR3 has 15 residues. The CDR3 spells CASSFQPPGLGEEYF. CDR3 nucleotides: TGTGCCAGCAGTTTCCAACCGCCGGGACTAGGTGAGGAGTACTTC.

This clonotype was detected a few times. The V call is TRBV19, the J call TRBJ1-1; possible D gene TRBD1, 5 bases. The germline V gene has CDR1 LNHDA and CDR2 SQIVND (reference sequence). CDR3 length equals 13 residues. Trimming cost V 5 bases and J 8 bases, with 15 bases left between them. As DNA, the CDR3 is TGTGCCAGTAGTCTTCCGGGGACCACGGAAGCTTTCTTT. It encodes CASSLPGTTEAFF.

This clonotype was detected only a few times. The genes are TRBV5-1 and TRBJ2-5; 7 positions match TRBD2. The CDR3 is made up of 17 amino acids. With 1 base clipped from V and 0 bases from J, the junction kept 9 bases outside the gene matches. Germline CDR1 reads SGHRS; CDR2 reads YFSETQ. The CDR3 loop reads CASSLPRGSGDQETQYF. The CDR3 coding sequence is TGCGCCAGCAGCTTGCCTCGGGGGAGCGGGGACCAAGAGACCCAGTACTTC. Full variable domain (rest looked up from reference TRBV5-1 and TRBJ2-5): KAGVTQTPRYLIKTRGQQVTLSCSPISGHRSVSWYQQTPGQGLQFLFEYFSETQRNKGNFPGRFSGRQFSNSRSEMNVSTLELGDSALYLCASSLPRGSGDQETQYFGPGTRLLVL.

In its sample, this clonotype was seen many times. In nucleotides, the CDR3 is TGTGCCAGCAGCCAAAGGCCAGCAGACTATGGCTACACCTTC. This sequence encodes CASSQRPADYGYTF. J is TRBJ1-2 and V is TRBV4-2; D remains ambiguous. The CDR3 spans 14 residues. V gave up 2 bases and J gave up 3 bases, with 10 bases separating them. CDR1 LGHNA and CDR2 YNFKEQ come from the germline V gene.

CDR3 DNA sequence: TGTGCCAGCAGCTTGGGCCCGGACGGCTCCTACGAGCAGTACTTC. Translation: CASSLGPDGSYEQYF. V usage is TRBV5-5 and J usage is TRBJ2-7; unclear D gene. The germline V and J ends were trimmed by 0 bases and 0 bases, with 10 bases remaining between them. Per the germline V gene, CDR1 is SGHKS and CDR2 is YYEKEE (reference sequence). This CDR3 is built from 15 residues. Complete variable domain (other parts from reference TRBV5-5 and TRBJ2-7): DAGVTQSPTHLIKTRGQQVTLRCSPISGHKSVSWYQQVLGQGPQFIFQYYEKEERGRGNFPDRFSARQFPNYSSELNVNALLLGDSALYLCASSLGPDGSYEQYFGPGTRLTVT.

This clonotype has only a few counts. The chain couples TRBV19 to TRBJ1-5; no reliable D call. The CDR3 is 17 residues long. V shed 3 bases and J shed 0 bases, with 15 bases lying between them. Germline loops: CDR1 LNHDA, CDR2 SQIVND (reference sequence). The DNA for the CDR3 is TGTGCCAGTAGTATCCTCCCGACGGGGTATAGCAATCAGCCCCAGCATTTT. This sequence encodes CASSILPTGYSNQPQHF.